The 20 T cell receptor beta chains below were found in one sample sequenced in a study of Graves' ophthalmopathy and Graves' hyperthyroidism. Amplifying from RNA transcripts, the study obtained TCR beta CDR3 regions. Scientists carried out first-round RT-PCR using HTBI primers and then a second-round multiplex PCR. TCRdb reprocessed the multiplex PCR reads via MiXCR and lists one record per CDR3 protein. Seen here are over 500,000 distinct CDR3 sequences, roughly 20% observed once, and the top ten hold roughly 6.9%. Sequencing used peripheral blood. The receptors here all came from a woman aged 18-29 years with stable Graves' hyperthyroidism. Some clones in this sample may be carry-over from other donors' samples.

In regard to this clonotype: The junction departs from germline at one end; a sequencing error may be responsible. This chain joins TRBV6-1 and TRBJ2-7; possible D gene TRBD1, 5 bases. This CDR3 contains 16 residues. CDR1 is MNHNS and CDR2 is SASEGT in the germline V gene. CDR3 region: CASSEAYRSSSCEQYF. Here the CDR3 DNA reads TGTGCCAGCAGTGAAGCGTACAGGTCAAGCTCCTGCGAGCAGTACTTC.

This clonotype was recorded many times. CDR3 sequence: CASSEEEVRGAFF. The CDR3 coding sequence is TGTGCCAGCAGTGAAGAAGAGGTCCGGGGGGCTTTCTTT. The chain employs TRBV6-1 and TRBJ1-1; D is perhaps TRBD1 (5 bases). In germline, CDR1 is MNHNS, CDR2 SASEGT. This CDR3 is built from 13 residues. The V end lost 1 base, the J end lost 11 bases, and 14 bases lay between the germline ends.

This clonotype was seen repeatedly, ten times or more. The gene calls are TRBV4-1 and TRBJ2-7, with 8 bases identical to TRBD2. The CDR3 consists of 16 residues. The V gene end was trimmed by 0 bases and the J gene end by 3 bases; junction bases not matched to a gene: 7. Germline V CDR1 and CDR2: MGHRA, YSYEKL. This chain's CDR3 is CASSQDLSGSVYEQYF. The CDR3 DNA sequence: TGCGCCAGCAGCCAAGATCTCAGCGGGAGTGTCTACGAGCAGTACTTC.

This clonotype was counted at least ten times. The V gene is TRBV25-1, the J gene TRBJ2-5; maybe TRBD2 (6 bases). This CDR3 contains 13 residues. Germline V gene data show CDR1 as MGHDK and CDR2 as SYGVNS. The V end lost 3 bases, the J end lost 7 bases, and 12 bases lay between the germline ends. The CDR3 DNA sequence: TGTGCCAGCAGTGAGCAGCGGGTGGGGACCCAGTACTTC. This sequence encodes CASSEQRVGTQYF.

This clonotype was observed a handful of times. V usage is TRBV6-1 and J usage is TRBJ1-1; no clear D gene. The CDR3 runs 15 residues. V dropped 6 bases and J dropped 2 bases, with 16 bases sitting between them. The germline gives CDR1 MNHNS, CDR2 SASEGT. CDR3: CASRANRRGNTEAFF. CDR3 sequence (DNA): TGTGCCAGCAGAGCAAATCGACGGGGAAACACTGAAGCTTTCTTT.

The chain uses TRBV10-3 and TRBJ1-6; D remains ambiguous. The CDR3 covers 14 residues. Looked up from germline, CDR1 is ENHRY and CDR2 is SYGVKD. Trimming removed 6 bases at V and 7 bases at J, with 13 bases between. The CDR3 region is CAIRSDGRNSPLHF. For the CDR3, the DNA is TGTGCCATCAGGTCGGACGGGAGGAATTCACCCCTCCACTTT.

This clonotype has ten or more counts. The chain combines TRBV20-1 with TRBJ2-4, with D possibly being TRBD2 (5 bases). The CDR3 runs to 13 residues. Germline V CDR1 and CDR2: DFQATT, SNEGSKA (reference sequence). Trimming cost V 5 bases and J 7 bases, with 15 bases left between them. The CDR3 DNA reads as TGCAGTGCTGAGGAGGTGCTAGGGAACATTCAGTACTTC. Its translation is CSAEEVLGNIQYF.

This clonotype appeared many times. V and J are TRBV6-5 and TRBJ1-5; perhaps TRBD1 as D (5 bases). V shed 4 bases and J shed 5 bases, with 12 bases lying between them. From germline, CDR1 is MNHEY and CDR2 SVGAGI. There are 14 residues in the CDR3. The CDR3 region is CASSLSEGHQPQHF. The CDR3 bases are TGTGCCAGCAGTTTATCTGAGGGGCATCAGCCCCAGCATTTT.

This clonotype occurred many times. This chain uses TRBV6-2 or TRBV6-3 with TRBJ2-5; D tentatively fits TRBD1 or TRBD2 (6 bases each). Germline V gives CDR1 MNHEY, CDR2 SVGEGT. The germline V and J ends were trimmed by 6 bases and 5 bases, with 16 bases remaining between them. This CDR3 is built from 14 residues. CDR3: CASSTPGARETQYF. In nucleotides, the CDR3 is TGTGCCAGCAGCACGCCGGGGGCCCGGGAGACCCAGTACTTC.

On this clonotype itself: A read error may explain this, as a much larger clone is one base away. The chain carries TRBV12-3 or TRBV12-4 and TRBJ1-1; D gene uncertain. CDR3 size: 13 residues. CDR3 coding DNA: TGTGCCAGCAGTTCCCCAATGGGCACTGAAGTTTTCTTT. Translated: CASSSPMGTEVFF.

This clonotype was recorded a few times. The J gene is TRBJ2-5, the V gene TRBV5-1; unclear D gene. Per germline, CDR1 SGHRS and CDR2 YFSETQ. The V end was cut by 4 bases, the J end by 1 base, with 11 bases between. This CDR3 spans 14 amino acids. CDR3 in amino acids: CASSRLDVQETQYF. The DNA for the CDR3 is TGCGCCAGCAGCCGCTTGGATGTCCAAGAGACCCAGTACTTC.

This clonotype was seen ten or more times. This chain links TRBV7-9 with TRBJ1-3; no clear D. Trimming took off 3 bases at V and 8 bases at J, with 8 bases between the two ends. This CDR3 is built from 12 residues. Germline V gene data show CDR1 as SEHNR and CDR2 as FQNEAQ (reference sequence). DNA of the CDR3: TGTGCCAGCAGCTTGTATCGGGACACCATATATTTT. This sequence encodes CASSLYRDTIYF.

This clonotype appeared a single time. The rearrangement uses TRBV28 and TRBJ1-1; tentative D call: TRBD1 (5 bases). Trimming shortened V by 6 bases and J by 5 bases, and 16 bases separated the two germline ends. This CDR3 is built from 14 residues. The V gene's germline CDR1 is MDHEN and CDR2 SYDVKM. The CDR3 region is CASSLAQGWTEAFF. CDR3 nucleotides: TGTGCCAGCAGCTTAGCTCAGGGCTGGACTGAAGCTTTCTTT.

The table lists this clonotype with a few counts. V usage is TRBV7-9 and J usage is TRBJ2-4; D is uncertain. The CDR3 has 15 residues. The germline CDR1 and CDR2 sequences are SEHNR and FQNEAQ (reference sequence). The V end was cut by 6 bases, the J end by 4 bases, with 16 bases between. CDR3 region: CASSEYGEVKNIQYF. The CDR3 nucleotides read TGTGCCAGCAGTGAGTACGGCGAAGTTAAAAACATTCAGTACTTC.

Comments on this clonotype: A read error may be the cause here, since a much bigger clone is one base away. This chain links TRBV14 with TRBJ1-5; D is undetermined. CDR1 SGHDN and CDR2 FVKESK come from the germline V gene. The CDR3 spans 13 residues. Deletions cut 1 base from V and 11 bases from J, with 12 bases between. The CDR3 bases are TGTGCCAGCAGCCAAGGAGGGTCCCCCACCCAGCATTTT. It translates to CASSQGGSPTQHF.

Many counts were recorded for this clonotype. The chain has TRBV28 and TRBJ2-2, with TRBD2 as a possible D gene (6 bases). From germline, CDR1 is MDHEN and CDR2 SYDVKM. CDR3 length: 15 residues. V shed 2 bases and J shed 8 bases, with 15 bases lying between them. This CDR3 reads CASSLRLSRGGELFF. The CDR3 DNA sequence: TGTGCCAGCAGTTTAAGGCTCTCTCGGGGGGGGGAGCTGTTTTTT.

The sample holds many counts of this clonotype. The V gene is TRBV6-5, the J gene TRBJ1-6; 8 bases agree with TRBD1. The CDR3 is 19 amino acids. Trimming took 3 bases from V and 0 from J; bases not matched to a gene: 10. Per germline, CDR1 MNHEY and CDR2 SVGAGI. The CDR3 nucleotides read TGTGCCAGCAGTTATTCGGACAGGGCAGCAAGCTCCTATAATTCACCCCTCCACTTT. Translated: CASSYSDRAASSYNSPLHF.

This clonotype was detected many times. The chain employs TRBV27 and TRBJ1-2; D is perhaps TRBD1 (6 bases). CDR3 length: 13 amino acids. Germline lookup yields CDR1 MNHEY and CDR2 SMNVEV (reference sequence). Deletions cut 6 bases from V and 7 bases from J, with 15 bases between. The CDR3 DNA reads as TGTGCCAGCAGCCTGAACAGGGTTTCTGGCTACACCTTC. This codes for CASSLNRVSGYTF.

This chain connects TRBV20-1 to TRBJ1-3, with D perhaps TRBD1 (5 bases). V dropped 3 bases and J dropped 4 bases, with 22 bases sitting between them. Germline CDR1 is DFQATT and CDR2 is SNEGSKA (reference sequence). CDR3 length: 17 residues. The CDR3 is CSARKVGDSKTGNTIYF. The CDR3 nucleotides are TGCAGTGCTAGGAAGGTCGGCGACAGCAAAACCGGAAACACCATATATTTT.

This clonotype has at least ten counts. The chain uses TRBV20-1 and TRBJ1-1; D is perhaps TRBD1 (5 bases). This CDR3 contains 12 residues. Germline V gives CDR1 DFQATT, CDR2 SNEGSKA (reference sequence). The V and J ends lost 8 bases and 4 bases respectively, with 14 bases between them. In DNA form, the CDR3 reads TGCAGTAGAGTGACAGATTTCACTGAAGCTTTCTTT. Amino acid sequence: CSRVTDFTEAFF.